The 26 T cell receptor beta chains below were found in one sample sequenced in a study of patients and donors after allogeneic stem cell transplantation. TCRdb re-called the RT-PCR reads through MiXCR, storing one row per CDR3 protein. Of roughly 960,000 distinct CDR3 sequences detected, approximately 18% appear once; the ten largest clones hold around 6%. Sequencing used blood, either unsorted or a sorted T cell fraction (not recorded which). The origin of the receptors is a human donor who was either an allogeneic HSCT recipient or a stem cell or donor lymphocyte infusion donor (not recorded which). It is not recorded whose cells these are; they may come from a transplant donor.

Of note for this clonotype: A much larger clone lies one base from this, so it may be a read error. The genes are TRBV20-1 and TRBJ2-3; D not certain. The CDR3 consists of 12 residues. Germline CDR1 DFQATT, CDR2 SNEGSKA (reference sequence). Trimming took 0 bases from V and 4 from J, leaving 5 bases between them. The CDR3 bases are TGCAGTGCTAGAGATCGAGCAGATACGCAGTATTTT. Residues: CSARDRADTQYF.

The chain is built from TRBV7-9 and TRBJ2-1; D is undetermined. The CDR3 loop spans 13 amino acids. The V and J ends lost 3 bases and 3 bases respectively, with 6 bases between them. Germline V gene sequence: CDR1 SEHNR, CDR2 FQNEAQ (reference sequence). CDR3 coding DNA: TGTGCCAGCAGCTTTACCCTCTACAATGAGCAGTTCTTC. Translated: CASSFTLYNEQFF.

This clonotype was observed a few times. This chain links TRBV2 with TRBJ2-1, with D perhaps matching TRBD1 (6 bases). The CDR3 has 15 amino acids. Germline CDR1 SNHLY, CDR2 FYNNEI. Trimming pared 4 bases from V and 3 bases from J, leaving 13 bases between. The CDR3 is CASSVIGGGYNEQFF. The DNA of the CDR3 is TGTGCCAGCAGTGTCATAGGGGGTGGCTACAATGAGCAGTTCTTC. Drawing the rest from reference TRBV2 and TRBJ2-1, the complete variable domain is EPEVTQTPSHQVTQMGQEVILRCVPISNHLYFYWYRQILGQKVEFLVSFYNNEISEKSEIFDDQFSVERPDGSNFTLKIRSTKLEDSAMYFCASSVIGGGYNEQFFGPGTRLTVL.

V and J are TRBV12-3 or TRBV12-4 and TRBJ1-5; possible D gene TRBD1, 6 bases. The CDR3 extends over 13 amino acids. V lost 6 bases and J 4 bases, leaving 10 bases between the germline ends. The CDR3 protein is CASRPDRNQPQHF. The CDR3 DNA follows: TGTGCCAGCAGACCGGACAGAAATCAGCCCCAGCATTTT.

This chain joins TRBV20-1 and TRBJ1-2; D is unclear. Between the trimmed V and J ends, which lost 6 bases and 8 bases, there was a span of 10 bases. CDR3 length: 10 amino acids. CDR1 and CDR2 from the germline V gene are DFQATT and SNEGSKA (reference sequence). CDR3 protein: CSALAGGYTF. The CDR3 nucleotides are TGCAGTGCCCTAGCTGGGGGCTACACCTTC.

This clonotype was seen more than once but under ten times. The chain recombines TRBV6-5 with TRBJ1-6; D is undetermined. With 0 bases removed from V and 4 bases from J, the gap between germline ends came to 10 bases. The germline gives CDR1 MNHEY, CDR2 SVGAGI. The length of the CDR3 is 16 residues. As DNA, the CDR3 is TGTGCCAGCAGTTACTCGAGCCAGAATTATAATTCACCCCTCCACTTT. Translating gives CASSYSSQNYNSPLHF.

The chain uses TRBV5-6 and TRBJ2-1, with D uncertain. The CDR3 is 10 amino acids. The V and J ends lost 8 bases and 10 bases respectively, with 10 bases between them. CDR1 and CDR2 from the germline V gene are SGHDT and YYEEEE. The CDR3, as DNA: TGTGCCAGTGGGTCAGGAGAGCAGTTCTTC. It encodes CASGSGEQFF.

CDR3 in DNA: TGCAGCGTTGAAAGGCCCTATGGCTACACCTTC. It specifies CSVERPYGYTF. The chain combines TRBV29-1 with TRBJ1-2; unclear D gene. Germline CDR1 is SQVTM and CDR2 is ANQGSEA. This CDR3 has 11 residues. Trimming cost V 2 bases and J 4 bases, with 5 bases left between them. The variable domain in full, with the rest retrieved from reference TRBV29-1 and TRBJ1-2, is SAVISQKPSRDICQRGTSLTIQCQVDSQVTMMFWYRQQPGQSLTLIATANQGSEATYESGFVIDKFPISRPNLTFSTLTVSNMSPEDSSIYLCSVERPYGYTFGSGTRLTVV.

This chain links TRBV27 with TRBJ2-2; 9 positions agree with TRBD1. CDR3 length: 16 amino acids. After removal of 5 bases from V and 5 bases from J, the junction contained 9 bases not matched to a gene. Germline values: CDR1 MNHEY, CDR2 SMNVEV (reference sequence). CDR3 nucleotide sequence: TGTGCCAGCAGTCTAGATGGGACAGGGTTAACCGGGGAGCTGTTTTTT. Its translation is CASSLDGTGLTGELFF.

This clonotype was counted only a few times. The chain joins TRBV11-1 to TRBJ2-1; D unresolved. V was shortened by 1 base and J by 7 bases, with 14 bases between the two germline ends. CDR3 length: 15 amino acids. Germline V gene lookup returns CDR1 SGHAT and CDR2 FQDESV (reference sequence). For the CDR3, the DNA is TGTGCCAGCAGCTTAGTGAGACACTCAGAAAATGAGCAGTTCTTC. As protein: CASSLVRHSENEQFF.

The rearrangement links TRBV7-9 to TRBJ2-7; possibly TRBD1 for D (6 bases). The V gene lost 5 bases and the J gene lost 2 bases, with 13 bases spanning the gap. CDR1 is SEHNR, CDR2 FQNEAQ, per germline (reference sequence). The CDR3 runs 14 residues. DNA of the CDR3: TGTGCCAGCAGCGCCACAGGGATACCCTACGAGCAGTACTTC. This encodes CASSATGIPYEQYF.

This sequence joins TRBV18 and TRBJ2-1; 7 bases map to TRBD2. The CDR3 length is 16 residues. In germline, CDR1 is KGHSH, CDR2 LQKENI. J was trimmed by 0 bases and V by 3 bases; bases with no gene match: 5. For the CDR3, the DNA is TGTGCCAGCTCACCTCCTAGCGGCGGCTCCTACAATGAGCAGTTCTTC. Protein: CASSPPSGGSYNEQFF.

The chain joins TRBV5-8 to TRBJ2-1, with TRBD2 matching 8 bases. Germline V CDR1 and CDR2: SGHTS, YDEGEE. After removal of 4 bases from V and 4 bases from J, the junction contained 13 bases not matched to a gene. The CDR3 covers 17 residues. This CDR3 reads CASSPQTTSEPYNEQFF. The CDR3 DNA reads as TGTGCCAGCAGCCCTCAAACGACTAGCGAGCCATACAATGAGCAGTTCTTC.

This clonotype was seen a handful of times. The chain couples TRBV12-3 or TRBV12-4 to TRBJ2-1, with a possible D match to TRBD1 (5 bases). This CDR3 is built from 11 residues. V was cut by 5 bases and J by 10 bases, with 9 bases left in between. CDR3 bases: TGTGCCAGCAGTCCGAACAGGGAGCAGTTCTTC. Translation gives CASSPNREQFF.

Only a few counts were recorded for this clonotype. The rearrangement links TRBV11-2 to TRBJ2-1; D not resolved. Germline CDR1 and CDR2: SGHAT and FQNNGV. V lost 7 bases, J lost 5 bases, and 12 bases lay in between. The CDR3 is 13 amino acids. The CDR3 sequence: CASTRTRDNEQFF. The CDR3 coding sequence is TGTGCCAGCACCCGAACAAGGGACAATGAGCAGTTCTTC.

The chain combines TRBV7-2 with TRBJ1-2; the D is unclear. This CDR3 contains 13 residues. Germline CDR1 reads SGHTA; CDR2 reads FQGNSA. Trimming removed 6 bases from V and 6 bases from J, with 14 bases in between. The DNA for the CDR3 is TGTGCCAGCAGACCCGGGGAGAGGGATGGCTACACCTTC. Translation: CASRPGERDGYTF.

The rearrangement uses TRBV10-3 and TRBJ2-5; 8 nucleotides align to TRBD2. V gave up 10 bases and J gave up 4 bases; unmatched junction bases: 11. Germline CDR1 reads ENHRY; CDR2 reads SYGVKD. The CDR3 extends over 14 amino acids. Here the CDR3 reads CATSGTSGSETQYF. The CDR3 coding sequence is TGTGCCACTTCCGGGACTAGTGGTTCAGAGACCCAGTACTTC.

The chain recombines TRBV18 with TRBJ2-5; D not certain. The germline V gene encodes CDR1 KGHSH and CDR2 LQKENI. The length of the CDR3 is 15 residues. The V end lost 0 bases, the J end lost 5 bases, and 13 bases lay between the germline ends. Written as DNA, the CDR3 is TGTGCCAGCTCACCACCTAGTCGACTGGGGGAGACCCAGTACTTC. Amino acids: CASSPPSRLGETQYF.

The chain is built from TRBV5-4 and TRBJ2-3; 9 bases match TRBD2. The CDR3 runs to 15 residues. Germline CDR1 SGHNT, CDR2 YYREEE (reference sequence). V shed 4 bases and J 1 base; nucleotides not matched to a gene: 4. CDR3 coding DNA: TGTGCCAGCAGCCCTAGCGGGAAGGGCACAGATACGCAGTATTTT. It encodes CASSPSGKGTDTQYF.

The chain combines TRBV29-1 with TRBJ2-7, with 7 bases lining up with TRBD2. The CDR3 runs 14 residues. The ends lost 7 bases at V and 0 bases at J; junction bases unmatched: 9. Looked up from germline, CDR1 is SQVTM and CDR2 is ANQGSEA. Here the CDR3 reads CSAKGRGSSYEQYF. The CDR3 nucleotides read TGCAGCGCTAAGGGGCGGGGGAGCTCCTACGAGCAGTACTTC.

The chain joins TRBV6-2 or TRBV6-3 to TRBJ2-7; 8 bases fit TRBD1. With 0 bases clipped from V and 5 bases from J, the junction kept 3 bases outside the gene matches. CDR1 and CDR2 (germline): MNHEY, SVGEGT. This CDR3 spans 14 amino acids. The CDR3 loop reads CASSYSQGVHEQYF. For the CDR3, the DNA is TGTGCCAGCAGTTACTCACAGGGGGTCCACGAGCAGTACTTC.

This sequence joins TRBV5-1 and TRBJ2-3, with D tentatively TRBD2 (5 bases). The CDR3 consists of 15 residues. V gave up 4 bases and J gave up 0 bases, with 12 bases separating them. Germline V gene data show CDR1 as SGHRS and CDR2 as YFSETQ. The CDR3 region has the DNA TGCGCCAGCAGCCCCCACCGGACTAGCACAGATACGCAGTATTTT. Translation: CASSPHRTSTDTQYF.

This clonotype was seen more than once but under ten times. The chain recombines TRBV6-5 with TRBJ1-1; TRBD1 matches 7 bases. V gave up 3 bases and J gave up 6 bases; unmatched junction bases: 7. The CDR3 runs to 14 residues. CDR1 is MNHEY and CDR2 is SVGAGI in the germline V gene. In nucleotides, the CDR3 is TGTGCCAGCAGTTATAATAACAGGGGCGCTGAAGCTTTCTTT. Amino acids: CASSYNNRGAEAFF.

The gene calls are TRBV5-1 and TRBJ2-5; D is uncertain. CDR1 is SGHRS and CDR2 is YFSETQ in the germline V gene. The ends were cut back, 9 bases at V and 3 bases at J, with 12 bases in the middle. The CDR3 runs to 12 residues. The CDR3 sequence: CAIQPSKETQYF. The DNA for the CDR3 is TGCGCCATCCAACCCTCTAAAGAGACCCAGTACTTC.

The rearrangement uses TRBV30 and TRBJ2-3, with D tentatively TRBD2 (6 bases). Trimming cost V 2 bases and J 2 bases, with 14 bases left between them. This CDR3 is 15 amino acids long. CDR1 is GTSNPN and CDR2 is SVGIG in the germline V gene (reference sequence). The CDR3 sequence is CAWSSPAGFTDTQYF. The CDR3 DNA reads TGTGCCTGGAGTAGCCCAGCGGGTTTCACAGATACGCAGTATTTT.

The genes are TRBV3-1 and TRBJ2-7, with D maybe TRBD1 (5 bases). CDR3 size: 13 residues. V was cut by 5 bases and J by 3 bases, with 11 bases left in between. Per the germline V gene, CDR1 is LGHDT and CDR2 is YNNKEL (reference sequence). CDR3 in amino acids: CASSGDRFYEQYF. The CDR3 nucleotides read TGTGCCAGCAGCGGCGACAGATTCTACGAGCAGTACTTC.